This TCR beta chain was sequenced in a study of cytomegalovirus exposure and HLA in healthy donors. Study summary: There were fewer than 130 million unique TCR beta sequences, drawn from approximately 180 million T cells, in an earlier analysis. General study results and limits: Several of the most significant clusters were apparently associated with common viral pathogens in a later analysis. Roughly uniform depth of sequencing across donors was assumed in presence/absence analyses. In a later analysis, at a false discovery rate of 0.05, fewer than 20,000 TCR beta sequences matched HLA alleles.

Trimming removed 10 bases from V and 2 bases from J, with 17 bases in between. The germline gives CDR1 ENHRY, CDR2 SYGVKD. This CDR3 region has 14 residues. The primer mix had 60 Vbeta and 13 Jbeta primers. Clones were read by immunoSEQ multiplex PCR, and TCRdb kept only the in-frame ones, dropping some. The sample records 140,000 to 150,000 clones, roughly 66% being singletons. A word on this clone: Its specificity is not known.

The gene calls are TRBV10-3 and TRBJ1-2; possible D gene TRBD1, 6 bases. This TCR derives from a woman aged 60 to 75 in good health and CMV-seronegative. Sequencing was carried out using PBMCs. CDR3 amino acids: CASFDRTINYGYTF. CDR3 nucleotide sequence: TGTGCCAGCTTCGACAGGACCATAAACTATGGCTACACCTTC.